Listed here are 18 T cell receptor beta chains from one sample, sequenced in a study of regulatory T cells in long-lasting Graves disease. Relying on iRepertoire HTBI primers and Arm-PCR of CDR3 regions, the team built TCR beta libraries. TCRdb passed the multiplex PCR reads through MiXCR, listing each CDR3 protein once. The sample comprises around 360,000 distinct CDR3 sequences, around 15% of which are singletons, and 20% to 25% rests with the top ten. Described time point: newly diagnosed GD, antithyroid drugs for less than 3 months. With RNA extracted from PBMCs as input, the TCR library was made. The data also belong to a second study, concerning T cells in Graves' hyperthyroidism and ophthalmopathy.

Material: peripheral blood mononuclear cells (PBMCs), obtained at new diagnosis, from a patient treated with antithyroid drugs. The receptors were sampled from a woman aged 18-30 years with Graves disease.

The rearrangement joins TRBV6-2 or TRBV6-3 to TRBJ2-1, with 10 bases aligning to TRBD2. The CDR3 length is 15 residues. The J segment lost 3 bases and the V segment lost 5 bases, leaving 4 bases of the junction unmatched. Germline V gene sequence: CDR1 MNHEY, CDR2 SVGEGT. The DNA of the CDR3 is TGTGCCAGCAGTCCGGGACTAGCGTACTACAATGAGCAGTTCTTC. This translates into CASSPGLAYYNEQFF.

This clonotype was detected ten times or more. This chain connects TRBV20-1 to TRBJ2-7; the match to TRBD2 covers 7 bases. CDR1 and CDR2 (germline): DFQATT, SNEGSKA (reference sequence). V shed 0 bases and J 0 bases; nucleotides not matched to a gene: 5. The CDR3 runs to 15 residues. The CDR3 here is CSARDGRGSSYEQYF. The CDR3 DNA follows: TGCAGTGCTAGAGACGGGCGGGGGAGCTCCTACGAGCAGTACTTC.

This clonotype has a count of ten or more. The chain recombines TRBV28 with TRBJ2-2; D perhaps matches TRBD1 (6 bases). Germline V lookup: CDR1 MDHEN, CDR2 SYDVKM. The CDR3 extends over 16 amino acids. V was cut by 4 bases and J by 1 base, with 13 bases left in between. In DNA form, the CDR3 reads TGTGCCAGCAGTTCTACTCGGACAGTGAACACCGGGGAGCTGTTTTTT. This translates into CASSSTRTVNTGELFF.

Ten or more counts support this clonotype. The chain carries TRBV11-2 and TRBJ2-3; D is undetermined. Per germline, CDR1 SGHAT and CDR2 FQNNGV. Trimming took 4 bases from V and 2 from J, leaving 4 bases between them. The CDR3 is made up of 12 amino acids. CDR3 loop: CASSSSTDTQYF. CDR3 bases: TGTGCCAGCAGCTCGTCCACAGATACGCAGTATTTT.

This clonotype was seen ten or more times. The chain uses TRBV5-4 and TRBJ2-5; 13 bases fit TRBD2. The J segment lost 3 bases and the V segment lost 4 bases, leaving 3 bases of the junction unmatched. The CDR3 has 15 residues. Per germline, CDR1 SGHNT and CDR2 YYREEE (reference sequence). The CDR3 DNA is TGTGCCAGCAGCAGACTAGCGGGGGGCGAAGAGACCCAGTACTTC. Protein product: CASSRLAGGEETQYF.

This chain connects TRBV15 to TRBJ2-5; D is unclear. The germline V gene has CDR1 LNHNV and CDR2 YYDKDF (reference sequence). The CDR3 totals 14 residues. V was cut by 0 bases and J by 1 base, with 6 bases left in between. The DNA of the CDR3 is TGTGCCACCAGCAGAGATAGGAGCCAAGAGACCCAGTACTTC. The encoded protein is CATSRDRSQETQYF.

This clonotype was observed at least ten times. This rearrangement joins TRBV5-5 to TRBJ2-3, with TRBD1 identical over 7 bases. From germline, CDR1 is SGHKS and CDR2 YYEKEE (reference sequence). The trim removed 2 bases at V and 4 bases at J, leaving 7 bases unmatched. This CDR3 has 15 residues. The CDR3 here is CASSFRQGEADTQYF. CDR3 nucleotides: TGTGCCAGCAGCTTTCGACAGGGCGAGGCAGATACGCAGTATTTT. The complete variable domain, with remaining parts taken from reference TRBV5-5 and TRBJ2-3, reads DAGVTQSPTHLIKTRGQQVTLRCSPISGHKSVSWYQQVLGQGPQFIFQYYEKEERGRGNFPDRFSARQFPNYSSELNVNALLLGDSALYLCASSFRQGEADTQYFGPGTRLTVL.

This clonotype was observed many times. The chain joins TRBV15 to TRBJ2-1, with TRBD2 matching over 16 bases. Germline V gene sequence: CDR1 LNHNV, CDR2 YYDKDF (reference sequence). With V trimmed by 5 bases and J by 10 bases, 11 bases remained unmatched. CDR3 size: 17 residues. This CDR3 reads CATSGLGLAGGHWEQFF. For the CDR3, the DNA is TGTGCCACCAGCGGACTGGGACTAGCGGGAGGGCATTGGGAGCAGTTCTTC.

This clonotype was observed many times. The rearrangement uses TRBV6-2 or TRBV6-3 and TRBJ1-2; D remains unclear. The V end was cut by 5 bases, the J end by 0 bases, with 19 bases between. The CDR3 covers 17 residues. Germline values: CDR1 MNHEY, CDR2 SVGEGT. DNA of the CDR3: TGTGCCAGCAGTGATCTGGGTGTCAGGACTGCTAACTATGGCTACACCTTC. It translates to CASSDLGVRTANYGYTF.

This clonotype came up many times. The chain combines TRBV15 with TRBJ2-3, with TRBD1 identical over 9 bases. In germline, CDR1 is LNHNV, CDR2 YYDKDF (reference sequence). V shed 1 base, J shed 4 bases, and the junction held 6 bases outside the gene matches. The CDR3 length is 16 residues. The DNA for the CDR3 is TGTGCCACCAGCAGAGCTGGGGACAGGGTCGCAGATACGCAGTATTTT. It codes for CATSRAGDRVADTQYF.

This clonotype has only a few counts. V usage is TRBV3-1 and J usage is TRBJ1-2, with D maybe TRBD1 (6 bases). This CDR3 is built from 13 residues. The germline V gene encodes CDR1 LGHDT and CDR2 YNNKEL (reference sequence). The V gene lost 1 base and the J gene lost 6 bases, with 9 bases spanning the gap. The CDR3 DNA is TGTGCCAGCAGCCAAGGTACAGGGAATGGCTACACCTTC. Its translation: CASSQGTGNGYTF.

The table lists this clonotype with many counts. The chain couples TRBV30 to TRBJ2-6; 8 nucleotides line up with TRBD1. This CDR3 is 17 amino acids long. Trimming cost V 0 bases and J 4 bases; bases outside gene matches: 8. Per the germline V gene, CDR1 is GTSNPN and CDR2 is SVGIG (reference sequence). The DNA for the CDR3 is TGTGCCTGGAGTGTGAGGCAGGGGGCGAACGGGGCCAACGTCCTGACTTTC. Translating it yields CAWSVRQGANGANVLTF.

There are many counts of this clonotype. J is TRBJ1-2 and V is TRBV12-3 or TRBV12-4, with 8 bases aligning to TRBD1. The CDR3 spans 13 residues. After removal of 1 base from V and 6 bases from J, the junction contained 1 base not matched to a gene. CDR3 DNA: TGTGCCAGCAGTTTAGGGACAGGGAATGGCTACACCTTC. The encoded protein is CASSLGTGNGYTF.

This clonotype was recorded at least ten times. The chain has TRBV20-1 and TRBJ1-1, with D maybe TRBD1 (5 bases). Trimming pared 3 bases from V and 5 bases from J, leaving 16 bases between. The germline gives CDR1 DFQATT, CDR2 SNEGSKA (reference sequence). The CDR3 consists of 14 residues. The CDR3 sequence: CSASRAGVLTEAFF. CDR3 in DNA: TGCAGTGCTAGTAGGGCGGGGGTGTTAACTGAAGCTTTCTTT.

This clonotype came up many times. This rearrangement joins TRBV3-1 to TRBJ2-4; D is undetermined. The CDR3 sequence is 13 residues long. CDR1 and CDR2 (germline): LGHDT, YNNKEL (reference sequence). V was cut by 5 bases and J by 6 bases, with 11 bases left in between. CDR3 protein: CASSEAPVNIQYF. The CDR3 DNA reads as TGTGCCAGCAGCGAAGCTCCAGTAAACATTCAGTACTTC.

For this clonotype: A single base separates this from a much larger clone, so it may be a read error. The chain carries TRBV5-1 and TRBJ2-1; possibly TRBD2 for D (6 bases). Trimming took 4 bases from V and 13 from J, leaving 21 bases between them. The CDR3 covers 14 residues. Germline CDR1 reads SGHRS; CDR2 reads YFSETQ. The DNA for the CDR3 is TGCGCCAGCAGCCCGGACCCCCGGGGAGGTGACCAGTTCTTC. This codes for CASSPDPRGGDQFF.

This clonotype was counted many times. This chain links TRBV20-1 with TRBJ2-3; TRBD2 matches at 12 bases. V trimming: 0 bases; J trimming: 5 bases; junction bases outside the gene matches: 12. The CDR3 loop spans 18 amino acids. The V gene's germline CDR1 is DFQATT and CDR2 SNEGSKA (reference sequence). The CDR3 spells CSARDLTSGGPTGDTQYF. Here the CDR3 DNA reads TGCAGTGCTAGAGATTTAACTAGCGGGGGGCCAACGGGAGATACGCAGTATTTT.

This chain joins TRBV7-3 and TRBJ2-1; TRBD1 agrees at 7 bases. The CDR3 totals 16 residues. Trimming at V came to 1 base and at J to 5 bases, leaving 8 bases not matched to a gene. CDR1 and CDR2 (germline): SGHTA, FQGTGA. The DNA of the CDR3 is TGTGCCAGCAGCTTAAATGGGCGACAGGGAAACAATGAGCAGTTCTTC. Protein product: CASSLNGRQGNNEQFF.